This T cell receptor (beta chain) originates from a study of neoadjuvant anti-PD-1 for oral cavity cancer. Study-wide results and limits: Treg/Th17 ratio rose with pretreatment blood and fell with post-treatment tumor TCRbeta clonality.

As regards this clone: The antigen is unknown. Mismatch with germline at one junction end may stem from a read error.

The CDR3 spans 15 residues. Germline V gene lookup returns CDR1 MNHNS and CDR2 SASEGT. Some clones are missing from TCRdb's copy, which holds only in-frame ones; the method was immunoSEQ multiplex PCR. The sample has over 12,000 clones, 70% to 75% seen once. The V call is TRBV6-1, the J call TRBJ2-1, with 10 positions matching TRBD2. Specimen: PBMCs, collected before nivolumab (anti-PD-1) treatment. The receptor was isolated from a person aged 35-80 years with oral cavity squamous cell carcinoma. The CDR3 sequence: CASSEMTSGHNEQFF. CDR3 in DNA: TGTGCCAGCAGTGAAATGACTAGCGGGCACAACGAGCAGTTCTTC.